This TCR beta chain was retrieved from a study of T cell clusters in autoimmune cytopenias. Study observations and caveats: TRB repertoire shifts in secondary cytopenia and chronic lymphocytic leukemia mostly reflected lymphoma, not autoimmunity.

This clonotype shows up as medium-sized by frequency. No antigen is known for it. TRB amplification used roughly 250 ng of peripheral blood genomic DNA. Multiplex touch-down PCR amplified TRB using TRB-A and TRB-B pools in one tube. Reanalyzing the multiplex PCR reads, TCRdb keeps one entry per CDR3 protein, without DNA. The data include approximately 2,700 distinct CDR3 sequences; the top ten clones carry 15% to 20%. The specimen sequenced was peripheral blood. This sequence originates from a human donor with an autoimmune cytopenia, with autoimmune hepatitis or in good health (not recorded which).

The CDR3 here is CASSVTGHTGELFF. The V gene is TRBV5-6, the J gene TRBJ2-2; checking the TCRdb D call of TRBD1 is not possible without DNA. The germline V gene has CDR1 SGHDT and CDR2 YYEEEE. CDR3 length: 14 residues. Variable domain in full (rest from reference TRBV5-6 and TRBJ2-2): DAGVTQSPTHLIKTRGQQVTLRCSPKSGHDTVSWYQQALGQGPQFIFQYYEEEERQRGNFPDRFSGHQFPNYSSELNVNALLLGDSALYLCASSVTGHTGELFFGEGSRLTVL.